This T cell receptor beta chain emerged from a study of T cell repertoires in ileal Crohn's disease (dated by TCRdb to about 2019). A note on the overall study: Median disease duration was about eight years, and roughly a third of patients were identified as active smokers at the time of surgery. A total of about 170 mucosal samples from roughly 57 patients were sequenced, with samples obtained at several locations on the surgical specimen and at postoperative endoscopy. Roughly half of the patients were given postoperative therapy, with 15 to 20 on anti-TNF agents and approximately 12 on thiopurines. TCR repertoire analysis was performed in just over 55 Crohn's disease patients drawn from a prospective multicentre cohort. Neoterminal ileum biopsies obtained at postoperative colonoscopy were designated as M6 samples. A Rutgeerts score above i0 was used to define endoscopic postoperative recurrence. Surgery was performed for a complication in all patients, with stricturing disease in 61% and penetrating disease in 39%. The study ran alongside a multicentre cohort designed to identify predictors of early endoscopic recurrence after ileocolonic resection. What the study reported, not specific to this receptor: Postoperative endoscopy timing varied within the first year after surgery, with a median delay of about 7 months. More high-frequency clones were carried by sorted CD8 T cells than by CD4 T cells, suggesting that mucosal expansions were mainly CD8. A significantly higher proportion of clonal expansions was observed in active smokers at surgery than in non-smokers (approximately 28% vs 17%, p=0.02). Mucosal CD4 and CD8 T cells were sorted and sequenced only in a subgroup of patients, whose size was not stated. Endoscopic recurrence was linked to a higher percentage of high-frequency clones at surgery, and recurrence occurred in every patient whose clonality exceeded 26.8% (18/57).

The sample's time point label, in plain terms: neoterminal ileum biopsy at postoperative endoscopy, about 6 months after surgery. Adults with ileal or ileocolonic Crohn's disease and an indication for ileocolonic resection were eligible for inclusion. Whole ileal mucosal biopsies were kept frozen at -80 degrees C prior to DNA extraction. Genomic DNA was extracted from frozen whole biopsies with a TRizol-based method and quantified on a NanoDrop 2000 spectrophotometer. At the junction V is shortened by 7 bases and J by 1 base, with 14 bases in between. From the germline V gene, CDR1 is SQVTM and CDR2 is ANQGSEA. Taken from cysteine to phenylalanine, the CDR3 has 13 residues. The retained sequence is limited to the CDR3, 39 bases, with the frame set at the first base. About 500 nanograms of biopsy DNA per sample were submitted for commercial TCRB immunosequencing. Adaptive Biotechnology amplified CDR3 regions from genomic DNA with a two-step multiplex PCR that controlled for amplification bias. In the first PCR, primers covered every V and J gene segment, and in the second PCR, barcodes and Illumina adapters were added. CDR3 libraries were sequenced on an Illumina instrument. Per the source publication's procedure: Analysis combined the vendor-provided pipelines with custom analysis of raw data in R/Bioconductor under R version 3.3.0. Clonality, which ranges from 0 to 1, was calculated as the inverse of the normalised Shannon entropy across all productive clones. High-frequency clones were defined as the share of the repertoire occupied by the top 100 clones, with only clones passing a 95% confidence test being retained. Repertoire diversity was measured with the Simpson index, and overlap between samples was measured with the Morisita-Horn index. TCRdb took over this immuneACCESS table, retaining in-frame rearrangements with V and J assigned. Such tables are incomplete; in checked studies, under half of the missing clones stem from an unresolved V gene, and the remainder is unexplained. From that table come the V and J calls and clone size; the DNA was used to work out D and trimming. The table for this sample lists 55,000 to 65,000 clones; about 88% of them were counted only once. Roughly 1.9% of the sample is taken by the ten largest.

Details on this clone: Its antigen is still unknown. No much larger clone is present one base from it, and per-base qualities are unavailable.

The rearrangement combines TRBV29-1 with TRBJ2-7; 6 matching bases give a weak D call of TRBD1. Sequenced: ileal tissue. The sequence came from an adult with Crohn's disease. The DNA sequence is given as TGCAGCGCCAAAGACAGGTCGTCCTACGAGCAGTACTTC. It translates to CSAKDRSSYEQYF.